This entry concerns a single T cell receptor beta chain. Its antigen is unknown. The V end was cut by 0 bases, the J end by 7 bases, with 11 bases between. The germline CDR1 and CDR2 sequences are SGHDT and YYEEEE. The CDR3 runs 13 residues. Those patients who had chemo-refractory metastatic non-small-cell lung cancer were given focal radiation along with CTLA-4 blockade through ipilimumab. The data derive from a study of radiotherapy plus CTLA-4 blockade in lung cancer. In the study overall: Patients showed objective responses in about a sixth of cases, and disease control was achieved by approximately 30%. Regarding the study as a whole: Expansion of tumor-derived TCR clones was observed in blood after radiotherapy plus ipilimumab.

Generated by immunoSEQ multiplex PCR, the TCRdb table keeps only in-frame clones and is missing some. The data hold 90,000 or so clones, with about 80% observed a single time. The input for sequencing was peripheral blood, taken from a patient treated with radiotherapy plus ipilimumab. The chain employs TRBV5-6 and TRBJ2-7; the D is unclear. This TCR was sampled from a human donor with non-small cell lung cancer who had stable disease on radiotherapy plus ipilimumab. CDR3 residues: CASSLDILEEQYF. The CDR3 coding sequence is TGTGCCAGCAGCTTGGACATTTTGGAGGAGCAGTACTTC.